A selection of T cell receptor beta chains follows, all from one sample in a study of T-cell memory formation after mild COVID-19. TCRdb redid the calling of the 5' RACE reads with MiXCR, one entry per CDR3 protein. The sample includes 450,000 to 650,000 distinct CDR3 sequences, 15% to 20% of them seen just once. Source material: PBMCs or a T cell subset sorted from them (not recorded which). The receptor source for this set is an adult woman who had mild COVID-19 (a few samples of this study predate the infection). Cell type and time point are not known. The CDR3 runs from the conserved cysteine through the conserved F or W. Each record gives: J gene, V gene, clone size, CDR3 length, D gene, CDR3 protein, CDR3 DNA. A D gene is named only where the DNA matches it firmly. The size field is filled for only some rows; it gives once, few, many or a size class.

J gene: TRBJ2-7; V gene: TRBV3-1; clone size: -; CDR3 length: 15; D gene: -; CDR3 protein: CASSRQHSSLYEQYF; CDR3 DNA: TGTGCCAGCAGCCGACAGCACTCTTCCCTCTACGAGCAGTACTTC
J gene: TRBJ2-7; V gene: TRBV4-2; clone size: -; CDR3 length: 16; D gene: -; CDR3 protein: CASSQGLASNSYEQYF; CDR3 DNA: TGTGCCAGCAGCCAAGGGTTAGCGAGTAACTCCTACGAGCAGTACTTC
J gene: TRBJ1-1; V gene: TRBV6-1; clone size: -; CDR3 length: 16; D gene: TRBD1; CDR3 protein: CASSEAWTGMNTEAFF; CDR3 DNA: TGTGCCAGCAGTGAAGCATGGACAGGGATGAACACTGAAGCTTTCTTT
J gene: TRBJ1-4; V gene: TRBV7-2; clone size: few; CDR3 length: 15; D gene: TRBD1; CDR3 protein: CASSSTGGTNEKLFF; CDR3 DNA: TGTGCCAGCAGCTCAACAGGGGGAACTAATGAAAAACTGTTTTTT
J gene: TRBJ2-1; V gene: TRBV7-8; clone size: -; CDR3 length: 18; D gene: -; CDR3 protein: CASSLAHRPSADEDEQFF; CDR3 DNA: TGTGCCAGCAGCTTAGCGCATCGTCCCAGCGCGGATGAGGATGAGCAGTTCTTC
J gene: TRBJ2-7; V gene: TRBV27; clone size: -; CDR3 length: 18; D gene: TRBD2; CDR3 protein: CASSTWGLAGPNAYEQYF; CDR3 DNA: TGTGCCAGCAGTACCTGGGGACTAGCGGGGCCGAACGCCTACGAGCAGTACTTC
J gene: TRBJ2-1; V gene: TRBV7-3; clone size: few; CDR3 length: 15; D gene: -; CDR3 protein: CASSFPNRPYNEQFF; CDR3 DNA: TGTGCCAGCAGCTTTCCCAACCGGCCTTACAATGAGCAGTTCTTC
J gene: TRBJ2-3; V gene: TRBV4-1; clone size: -; CDR3 length: 16; D gene: TRBD2; CDR3 protein: CASSRAPRDYTDTQYF; CDR3 DNA: TGCGCCAGCAGCCGCGCGCCACGGGACTACACAGATACGCAGTATTTT
J gene: TRBJ1-1; V gene: TRBV12-3/TRBV12-4; clone size: -; CDR3 length: 11; D gene: -; CDR3 protein: CASSDPNEAFF; CDR3 DNA: TGTGCCAGCAGCGACCCCAATGAAGCTTTCTTT
J gene: TRBJ2-1; V gene: TRBV24-1; clone size: -; CDR3 length: 19; D gene: TRBD2; CDR3 protein: CATSGRSSGSEWSYNEQFF; CDR3 DNA: TGTGCCACCAGTGGGAGAAGTAGCGGGAGTGAGTGGTCCTACAATGAGCAGTTCTTC
J gene: TRBJ2-1; V gene: TRBV2; clone size: -; CDR3 length: 15; D gene: -; CDR3 protein: CASSERAGTSNEQFF; CDR3 DNA: TGTGCCAGCAGTGAACGGGCGGGTACCTCCAATGAGCAGTTCTTC
J gene: TRBJ2-1; V gene: TRBV20-1; clone size: -; CDR3 length: 16; D gene: TRBD2; CDR3 protein: CSATRPLAGPGHEQFF; CDR3 DNA: TGCAGTGCTACTCGCCCCTTAGCGGGGCCGGGCCATGAGCAGTTCTTC
J gene: TRBJ1-2; V gene: TRBV6-1; clone size: -; CDR3 length: 15; D gene: TRBD1; CDR3 protein: CASSEGRGRGYGYTF; CDR3 DNA: TGTGCCAGCAGTGAAGGTAGGGGGCGAGGCTATGGCTACACCTTC
J gene: TRBJ1-1; V gene: TRBV12-3/TRBV12-4; clone size: -; CDR3 length: 11; D gene: -; CDR3 protein: CASGGGTEAFF; CDR3 DNA: TGTGCCAGCGGGGGGGGCACTGAAGCTTTCTTT
J gene: TRBJ2-3; V gene: TRBV29-1; clone size: few; CDR3 length: 15; D gene: TRBD2; CDR3 protein: CSVENSGGSTDTQYF; CDR3 DNA: TGCAGCGTTGAAAATTCCGGGGGGAGCACAGATACGCAGTATTTT
J gene: TRBJ2-2; V gene: TRBV4-1; clone size: few; CDR3 length: 18; D gene: -; CDR3 protein: CASSQINLRSANTGELFF; CDR3 DNA: TGCGCCAGCAGCCAAATAAATCTCCGAAGCGCGAACACCGGGGAGCTGTTTTTT
J gene: TRBJ1-3; V gene: TRBV20-1; clone size: -; CDR3 length: 14; D gene: -; CDR3 protein: CSARLGGSGNTIYF; CDR3 DNA: TGCAGTGCTAGACTAGGTGGTTCTGGAAACACCATATATTTT
J gene: TRBJ2-7; V gene: TRBV27; clone size: -; CDR3 length: 13; D gene: -; CDR3 protein: CASSFSDRYEQYF; CDR3 DNA: TGTGCCAGCAGTTTCTCAGATCGATACGAGCAGTACTTC
J gene: TRBJ1-2; V gene: TRBV12-3/TRBV12-4; clone size: -; CDR3 length: 17; D gene: -; CDR3 protein: CASSPRAGGVKSYGYTF; CDR3 DNA: TGTGCCAGCAGTCCCCGGGCCGGAGGGGTTAAAAGCTATGGCTACACCTTC
J gene: TRBJ2-2; V gene: TRBV4-3; clone size: -; CDR3 length: 15; D gene: -; CDR3 protein: CASSQESQMPGELFF; CDR3 DNA: TGCGCCAGCAGCCAAGAAAGCCAGATGCCCGGGGAGCTGTTTTTT
J gene: TRBJ2-1; V gene: TRBV29-1; clone size: -; CDR3 length: 14; D gene: TRBD2; CDR3 protein: CSAATSGSYNEQFF; CDR3 DNA: TGCAGCGCCGCGACTAGCGGCTCCTACAATGAGCAGTTCTTC
J gene: TRBJ2-7; V gene: TRBV12-3/TRBV12-4; clone size: few; CDR3 length: 17; D gene: TRBD2; CDR3 protein: CASSPRDSGAVDSEQYF; CDR3 DNA: TGTGCCAGCAGTCCCCGTGATAGCGGGGCGGTCGATAGCGAGCAGTACTTC
J gene: TRBJ2-7; V gene: TRBV12-3/TRBV12-4; clone size: many; CDR3 length: 13; D gene: -; CDR3 protein: CASSPDRSYEQYF; CDR3 DNA: TGCGCCAGCAGCCCGGACAGATCCTACGAGCAGTACTTC
J gene: TRBJ2-5; V gene: TRBV5-6; clone size: -; CDR3 length: 13; D gene: -; CDR3 protein: CASSSGTIETQYF; CDR3 DNA: TGTGCCAGCAGCTCCGGGACCATAGAGACCCAGTACTTC
J gene: TRBJ2-7; V gene: TRBV11-2; clone size: -; CDR3 length: 12; D gene: -; CDR3 protein: CASSQLGNEQYF; CDR3 DNA: TGTGCCAGCAGCCAGTTGGGGAACGAGCAGTACTTC
J gene: TRBJ2-5; V gene: TRBV9; clone size: few; CDR3 length: 15; D gene: -; CDR3 protein: CASSASVTVLETQYF; CDR3 DNA: TGTGCCAGCAGCGCCTCCGTGACAGTTTTGGAGACCCAGTACTTC
J gene: TRBJ2-7; V gene: TRBV4-1; clone size: -; CDR3 length: 16; D gene: -; CDR3 protein: CASSQSWTVPTYEQYF; CDR3 DNA: TGCGCCAGCAGCCAGTCCTGGACAGTACCCACCTACGAGCAGTACTTC
J gene: TRBJ2-7; V gene: TRBV10-3; clone size: few; CDR3 length: 13; D gene: -; CDR3 protein: CAIREGNPYEQYF; CDR3 DNA: TGTGCCATCAGGGAGGGAAACCCCTACGAGCAGTACTTC
J gene: TRBJ1-1; V gene: TRBV28; clone size: few; CDR3 length: 15; D gene: -; CDR3 protein: CACLVGGQTNTEAFF; CDR3 DNA: TGTGCCTGCCTCGTGGGGGGTCAGACCAACACTGAAGCTTTCTTT
J gene: TRBJ2-3; V gene: TRBV4-2; clone size: few; CDR3 length: 13; D gene: -; CDR3 protein: CASRLVTTDTQYF; CDR3 DNA: TGTGCCAGCAGGCTGGTAACCACAGATACGCAGTATTTT
J gene: TRBJ2-6; V gene: TRBV7-8; clone size: few; CDR3 length: 17; D gene: TRBD2; CDR3 protein: CASSYLAGISGANVLTF; CDR3 DNA: TGTGCCAGCAGCTATCTAGCGGGTATATCTGGGGCCAACGTCCTGACTTTC
J gene: TRBJ2-1; V gene: TRBV29-1; clone size: -; CDR3 length: 13; D gene: TRBD2; CDR3 protein: CSVEGQGLAQQFF; CDR3 DNA: TGCAGCGTTGAAGGACAGGGACTAGCTCAGCAGTTCTTC
J gene: TRBJ2-1; V gene: TRBV6-6; clone size: -; CDR3 length: 15; D gene: TRBD2; CDR3 protein: CASTMTSGRYNEQFF; CDR3 DNA: TGTGCCAGCACCATGACTAGCGGGAGGTACAATGAGCAGTTCTTC
J gene: TRBJ1-2; V gene: TRBV5-8; clone size: -; CDR3 length: 13; D gene: -; CDR3 protein: CASSPRRTNGYTF; CDR3 DNA: TGTGCCAGCAGCCCCAGACGGACTAATGGCTACACCTTC
J gene: TRBJ1-1; V gene: TRBV29-1; clone size: -; CDR3 length: 16; D gene: TRBD1; CDR3 protein: CSADERTGTTSTEAFF; CDR3 DNA: TGCAGCGCGGATGAGCGGACAGGGACGACCTCAACTGAAGCTTTCTTT
J gene: TRBJ2-7; V gene: TRBV7-2; clone size: many; CDR3 length: 18; D gene: -; CDR3 protein: CASSYIVWGVPSSYEQYF; CDR3 DNA: TGTGCCAGCAGTTATATAGTCTGGGGGGTCCCGAGCTCCTACGAGCAGTACTTC
J gene: TRBJ1-2; V gene: TRBV3-1; clone size: -; CDR3 length: 16; D gene: TRBD1; CDR3 protein: CASSQDPGQGLYGYTF; CDR3 DNA: TGTGCCAGCAGCCAAGATCCGGGACAGGGACTTTACGGCTACACCTTC
J gene: TRBJ1-4; V gene: TRBV12-3/TRBV12-4; clone size: many; CDR3 length: 11; D gene: -; CDR3 protein: CASSLGEKLFF; CDR3 DNA: TGCGCCAGCAGCTTGGGAGAAAAACTGTTTTTT
J gene: TRBJ2-5; V gene: TRBV4-1; clone size: -; CDR3 length: 16; D gene: TRBD2; CDR3 protein: CASSALAGAIQETQYF; CDR3 DNA: TGCGCCAGCTCGGCTCTAGCGGGGGCCATCCAAGAGACCCAGTACTTC
J gene: TRBJ2-5; V gene: TRBV9; clone size: few; CDR3 length: 14; D gene: -; CDR3 protein: CASSVGAHQETQYF; CDR3 DNA: TGTGCCAGCAGCGTGGGGGCACATCAAGAGACCCAGTACTTC
J gene: TRBJ2-3; V gene: TRBV24-1; clone size: -; CDR3 length: 14; D gene: -; CDR3 protein: CATRGGSHTDTQYF; CDR3 DNA: TGTGCCACCAGGGGGGGCAGCCACACAGATACGCAGTATTTT
J gene: TRBJ2-2; V gene: TRBV12-3/TRBV12-4; clone size: -; CDR3 length: 14; D gene: -; CDR3 protein: CASSFGTPTGELFF; CDR3 DNA: TGTGCCAGCAGTTTCGGGACCCCCACTGGGGAGCTGTTTTTT
J gene: TRBJ2-2; V gene: TRBV20-1; clone size: few; CDR3 length: 12; D gene: -; CDR3 protein: CSAHRHTGELFF; CDR3 DNA: TGCAGTGCTCACAGACACACCGGGGAGCTGTTTTTT
J gene: TRBJ2-7; V gene: TRBV7-2; clone size: few; CDR3 length: 12; D gene: -; CDR3 protein: CASSPGFYEQYF; CDR3 DNA: TGTGCCAGCAGCCCTGGGTTCTACGAGCAGTACTTC
J gene: TRBJ2-7; V gene: TRBV27; clone size: many; CDR3 length: 13; D gene: -; CDR3 protein: CASSFSSPYEQYF; CDR3 DNA: TGTGCCAGCAGTTTTAGCAGCCCCTACGAGCAGTACTTC
J gene: TRBJ1-2; V gene: TRBV25-1; clone size: -; CDR3 length: 11; D gene: -; CDR3 protein: CASRENYGYTF; CDR3 DNA: TGTGCCAGCAGGGAAAACTATGGCTACACCTTC
J gene: TRBJ2-1; V gene: TRBV29-1; clone size: few; CDR3 length: 13; D gene: TRBD1; CDR3 protein: CSVDGQGYNEQFF; CDR3 DNA: TGCAGCGTTGACGGACAGGGGTACAATGAGCAGTTCTTC
J gene: TRBJ1-3; V gene: TRBV7-7; clone size: -; CDR3 length: 18; D gene: -; CDR3 protein: CASSLRHLRGRSGNTIYF; CDR3 DNA: TGTGCCAGCAGCCTCCGACACTTGCGGGGGCGTAGCGGAAACACCATATATTTT
J gene: TRBJ2-5; V gene: TRBV11-2; clone size: -; CDR3 length: 15; D gene: -; CDR3 protein: CASSLEVGTEETQYF; CDR3 DNA: TGTGCCAGCAGCTTAGAGGTGGGAACGGAGGAGACCCAGTACTTC
J gene: TRBJ1-1; V gene: TRBV2; clone size: -; CDR3 length: 15; D gene: -; CDR3 protein: CASSVQGVGSTEAFF; CDR3 DNA: TGTGCCAGCAGTGTCCAAGGGGTCGGTAGCACTGAAGCTTTCTTT
J gene: TRBJ2-7; V gene: TRBV7-3; clone size: -; CDR3 length: 18; D gene: -; CDR3 protein: CASSLVPPARQVTYEQYF; CDR3 DNA: TGTGCCAGCAGCTTAGTACCCCCCGCAAGACAGGTTACCTACGAGCAGTACTTC
J gene: TRBJ2-3; V gene: TRBV12-3/TRBV12-4; clone size: -; CDR3 length: 15; D gene: TRBD2; CDR3 protein: CASSGGLAGANTQYF; CDR3 DNA: TGTGCCAGCAGTGGGGGACTAGCGGGGGCGAATACGCAGTATTTT
J gene: TRBJ1-6; V gene: TRBV5-1; clone size: few; CDR3 length: 15; D gene: -; CDR3 protein: CASSLTDSPNSPLHF; CDR3 DNA: TGCGCCAGCAGCTTGACGGACAGCCCGAATTCACCCCTCCACTTT